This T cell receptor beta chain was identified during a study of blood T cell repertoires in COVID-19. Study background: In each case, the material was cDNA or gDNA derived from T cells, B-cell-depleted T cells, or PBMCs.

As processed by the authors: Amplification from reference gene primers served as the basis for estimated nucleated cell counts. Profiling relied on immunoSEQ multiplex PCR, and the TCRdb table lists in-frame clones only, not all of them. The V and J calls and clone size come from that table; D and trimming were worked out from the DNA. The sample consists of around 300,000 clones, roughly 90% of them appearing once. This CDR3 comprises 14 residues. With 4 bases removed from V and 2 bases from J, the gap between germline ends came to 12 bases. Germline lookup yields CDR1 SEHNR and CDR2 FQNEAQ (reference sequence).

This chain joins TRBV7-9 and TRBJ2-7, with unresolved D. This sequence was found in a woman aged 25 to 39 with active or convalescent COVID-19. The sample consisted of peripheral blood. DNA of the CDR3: TGTGCCAGCAGCTCAGATGTCAGTCCCTACGAGCAGTACTTC. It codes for CASSSDVSPYEQYF. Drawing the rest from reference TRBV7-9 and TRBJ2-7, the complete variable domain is DTGVSQNPRHKITKRGQNVTFRCDPISEHNRLYWYRQTLGQGPEFLTYFQNEAQLEKSRLLSDRFSAERPKGSFSTLEIQRTEQGDSAMYLCASSSDVSPYEQYFGPGTRLTVT.